A selection of T cell receptor beta chains follows, all from one sample in a study of T-cell reconstitution after alpha-beta-depleted transplantation in children. TCRdb recomputed calls from the PCR reads with MiXCR, one row per CDR3 protein. The top ten hold about 2.6% of the sample, which has almost 250,000 distinct CDR3 sequences, roughly 23% seen once. Here the sequenced sample was PBMCs, taken before TCRalphabeta/CD19-depleted stem cell transplant. The source of these receptors is a girl aged 2-15 years with Fanconi anemia, due to receive a stem cell transplant. Both conserved end residues are part of each CDR3. The D gene is left open where the match is weak. Expanded clones get a size class; other rows say once, few or many, or leave the size out.

cdr3_nt cdr3_aa v_call d_call j_call clone_size
TGTGCCAGCAGCCATGACAGGGGACTAGCGCTCTACAATGAGCAGTTCTTC CASSHDRGLALYNEQFF TRBV7-6 TRBD2 TRBJ2-1 .
TGTGCCATCAGTGTAAGCGAGCAGTACTTC CAISVSEQYF TRBV10-3 . TRBJ2-7 many
TGTGCCATCAACGGACAGGGGGCTTTTGGAAACACCATATATTTT CAINGQGAFGNTIYF TRBV10-3 TRBD1 TRBJ1-3 few
TGTGCCAGCAGTTTATGGAGTAGACTAGCGGGAGATTCCGGTAACTACGAGCAGTACTTC CASSLWSRLAGDSGNYEQYF TRBV27 TRBD2 TRBJ2-7 .
TGCAGTGCTAGAGTAGGATACGGGACAGGGGTTGACACTGAAGCTTTCTTT CSARVGYGTGVDTEAFF TRBV20-1 TRBD1 TRBJ1-1 .
TGCAGCGGGTATGGACCCGGACTGAACACTGAAGCTTTCTTT CSGYGPGLNTEAFF TRBV29-1 . TRBJ1-1 many
TGTGCCAGCAGCCAAGGATCAGCGGGAGCATACGAGCAGTACTTC CASSQGSAGAYEQYF TRBV3-1 TRBD2 TRBJ2-7 few
TGTGCCAGCCTGTTTCCGACCGGGACAGGCAATCAGCCCCAGCATTTT CASLFPTGTGNQPQHF TRBV6-1 TRBD1 TRBJ1-5 few
TGTGCCAGCTCACCAAGGGCGGGGGGGGTCTACAATGAGCAGTTCTTC CASSPRAGGVYNEQFF TRBV18 TRBD2 TRBJ2-1 few
TGCAGTGCTAGTGGGGATAGCAATCAGCCCCAGCATTTT CSASGDSNQPQHF TRBV20-1 . TRBJ1-5 few
TGTGCCAGCAGCCTATCCCCGGTCTACGAGCAGTACTTC CASSLSPVYEQYF TRBV4-2 . TRBJ2-7 many
TGTGCCAGCAGTGACTATAGCGGGGGTGCCGAGACCCAGTACTTC CASSDYSGGAETQYF TRBV6-1 TRBD2 TRBJ2-5 .
TGTGCCAGCAGTGACGACAGGGGCCAGCCCCAGCATTTT CASSDDRGQPQHF TRBV28 TRBD1 TRBJ1-5 .
TGTGCCAGCAGGCTTGGGACTGGGAACACCGGGGAGCTGTTTTTT CASRLGTGNTGELFF TRBV28 . TRBJ2-2 many
TGCAGCGTCTCAGGGGGCAACTCCTACGAGCAGTACTTC CSVSGGNSYEQYF TRBV29-1 TRBD1 TRBJ2-7 few
TGCAGCGCAGGGCAGGGACGCACAGATACGCAGTATTTT CSAGQGRTDTQYF TRBV29-1 . TRBJ2-3 few
TGCGCCAGCAGCTTGGCGGGGGGGGCCAAAAACATTCAGTACTTC CASSLAGGAKNIQYF TRBV5-1 TRBD2 TRBJ2-4 .
TGTGCCAGCAGTCCCCGGCCGATCGGGGGAATCGTAACCAAAAACATTCAGTACTTC CASSPRPIGGIVTKNIQYF TRBV27 . TRBJ2-4 .
TGCAGCGTCTCCAGGGGGAGCTCTGGAAACACCATATATTTT CSVSRGSSGNTIYF TRBV29-1 TRBD1 TRBJ1-3 .
TGTGCCAGCAGACTCAGGGATTCGGTGGACTTCTACGAGCAGTACTTC CASRLRDSVDFYEQYF TRBV4-2 . TRBJ2-7 many
TGCAGCGTTGAGGGCAGGGACCAAGAGACCCAGTACTTC CSVEGRDQETQYF TRBV29-1 . TRBJ2-5 few
TGTGCCACCAGTGACCAGTTTGGGCGGGAGGACTGGAGGGGAGAGACCCAGTACTTC CATSDQFGREDWRGETQYF TRBV24-1 TRBD2 TRBJ2-5 few
TGTGCCAGCAGCGGGGAGGTTGTTCTGGGGGCTCGAGAGACCCAGTACTTC CASSGEVVLGARETQYF TRBV7-2 . TRBJ2-5 .
TGCGCCAGCAGCACCGCTCTAGCGGGAGGGTTCAATGAGCAGTTCTTC CASSTALAGGFNEQFF TRBV5-1 TRBD2 TRBJ2-1 many
TGTGCCAGCAGTTCCCCGACAGGGCCGGGCACTGAAGCTTTCTTT CASSSPTGPGTEAFF TRBV12-3/TRBV12-4 TRBD1 TRBJ1-1 .
TGCAGCGTGGGATGGACAGATACGCAGTATTTT CSVGWTDTQYF TRBV29-1 . TRBJ2-3 many
TGCAGCGTTGAAGGCCCGTTTACCTACGAGCAGTACTTC CSVEGPFTYEQYF TRBV29-1 . TRBJ2-7 many
TGCGCCAGCAGCGCCAGACAGCCGAGCTCCTACAATGAGCAGTTCTTC CASSARQPSSYNEQFF TRBV5-1 . TRBJ2-1 many
TGCAGTGCTAACAGGGCGGGGACTGAAGCTTTCTTT CSANRAGTEAFF TRBV20-1 . TRBJ1-1 .
TGTGCCAGCAGCTTAGTAGACGACACAGATACGCAGTATTTT CASSLVDDTDTQYF TRBV7-2 . TRBJ2-3 few
TGCGCCAGCGAACCCAACTTTGCTAGCGGGAGATACAATGAGCAGTTCTTC CASEPNFASGRYNEQFF TRBV5-1 TRBD2 TRBJ2-1 many
TGTGCCAGCAGCCAAGTTGGACTAGCCGACACCGGGGAGCTGTTTTTT CASSQVGLADTGELFF TRBV3-1 TRBD2 TRBJ2-2 once
TGTGCCACCAGCCTGACTAGCGGGGGGCTTTACAATGAGCAGTTCTTC CATSLTSGGLYNEQFF TRBV24-1 TRBD2 TRBJ2-1 many
TGTGCCAGTAGTATCGGGGGGCTAAGCTCTGGGGCCAACGTCCTGACTTTC CASSIGGLSSGANVLTF TRBV19 . TRBJ2-6 .
TGTGCCAGCAGTTTAGACCTCAGGGGTAACACTGAAGCTTTCTTT CASSLDLRGNTEAFF TRBV28 . TRBJ1-1 .
TGTGCCAGCAGCTCCTGGGACAGGGGGCACTACGAGCAGTACTTC CASSSWDRGHYEQYF TRBV7-6 TRBD1 TRBJ2-7 many
TGCGCCAGCAGTGAGTCTGGACTAGCGGGAGGTGTTAGGGAGAATGAGCAGTTCTTC CASSESGLAGGVRENEQFF TRBV10-2 TRBD2 TRBJ2-1 .
TGCAGCGTTGAAGCAGGCCAGACCTCCTACGAGCAGTACTTC CSVEAGQTSYEQYF TRBV29-1 . TRBJ2-7 .
TGTGCCACCAGTGATTTGAACTACGAGCAGTACTTC CATSDLNYEQYF TRBV24-1 . TRBJ2-7 many
TGCAGTGCTAGGTATATCTGGAGTCCCCAAGAGACCCAGTACTTC CSARYIWSPQETQYF TRBV20-1 . TRBJ2-5 few
TGCAGCGTTGAGGGGACTAGCGGAAAGCAAGAGACCCAGTACTTC CSVEGTSGKQETQYF TRBV29-1 TRBD2 TRBJ2-5 .
TGTGCCAGCAGTCTTCTTTTAGGCGCCGGAACCGGAAAGGCCCAGTACTTC CASSLLLGAGTGKAQYF TRBV12-3/TRBV12-4 . TRBJ2-5 .
TGTGCCATCAGTGATGTGAAGGGAAGCGAGGAGACCCAGTACTTC CAISDVKGSEETQYF TRBV10-3 . TRBJ2-5 many
TGTGCCAGCAGTTCCAGACTAGAATGGACAGATACGCAGTATTTT CASSSRLEWTDTQYF TRBV28 . TRBJ2-3 .
TGCAGCGTTGGGGACAGGGGGAGGTATAATTCACCCCTCCACTTT CSVGDRGRYNSPLHF TRBV29-1 TRBD1 TRBJ1-6 many
TGCGCCAGCAGTCAATCGGGAATAAAACAGCCCCAGCATTTT CASSQSGIKQPQHF TRBV23-1 . TRBJ1-5 .
TGCAGCGTTGCGGGGGGGCACACCGGGGAGCTGTTTTTT CSVAGGHTGELFF TRBV29-1 TRBD2 TRBJ2-2 .
TGCGCCAGCAGCCCCCAAGCGGGAGTTTCCTACAATGAGCAGTTCTTC CASSPQAGVSYNEQFF TRBV5-1 TRBD2 TRBJ2-1 .
TGTGCCAGCAGGGGGATGAACATCCTCTCCTACGAGCAGTACTTC CASRGMNILSYEQYF TRBV28 . TRBJ2-7 many
TGCAGCGTTGCAGGGGGCGAAACACCTGGGGCCAACGTCCTGACTTTC CSVAGGETPGANVLTF TRBV29-1 TRBD1 TRBJ2-6 many
TGCAGTGCTAGGACGGATAGCAATCAGCCCCAGCATTTT CSARTDSNQPQHF TRBV20-1 . TRBJ1-5 few